This T cell receptor (beta chain) originates from a study of shared clonotypes between healthy human individuals. From germline, CDR1 is SGDLS and CDR2 YYNGEE. This CDR3 has 14 amino acids. V lost 4 bases and J lost 3; bases outside the gene matches: 5. The table came from immunoSEQ multiplex PCR; TCRdb's copy has only in-frame clones and leaves some out. Among over a million clones, 78% were seen once, and the ten largest hold 0.6% to 0.75%. This clone was detected only a few times. Sequenced input: memory CD4+ T cells from PBMCs. Specified subset: CD45RA-negative fraction. The V call is TRBV9, the J call TRBJ1-1, with 8 bases fitting TRBD1. The clonotype originates from a young man in good health. Some clones in this sample may be carry-over from other donors' samples. As DNA, the CDR3 is TGTGCCAGCAGCAAATGGGGACAGGACACTGAAGCTTTCTTT. This translates into CASSKWGQDTEAFF. Full variable domain (rest looked up from reference TRBV9 and TRBJ1-1): DSGVTQTPKHLITATGQRVTLRCSPRSGDLSVYWYQQSLDQGLQFLIQYYNGEERAKGNILERFSAQQFPDLHSELNLSSLELGDSALYFCASSKWGQDTEAFFGQGTRLTVV.